The 13 T cell receptor beta chains presented below share a single source sample, sequenced in a study of identifying expanded T cells in peripheral blood. Method: immunoSEQ multiplex PCR; TCRdb's copy keeps in-frame clones and lacks some. Counted here are some 76,000 clones, about 90% occurring once; the ten biggest clones make up about 3.3%. Sequenced input: blood. The origin of the receptors is a person between 18 and 75 years old in good health.

The rearrangement joins TRBV2 to TRBJ2-7, with 8 nucleotides matching TRBD1. V was clipped by 9 bases and J by 5 bases; unmatched bases: 12. Germline V gene data show CDR1 as SNHLY and CDR2 as FYNNEI. The CDR3 covers 14 residues. CDR3 sequence (DNA): TGTGCCAGTTCAGGTCTGGGACAGGCACACGAGCAGTACTTC. This translates into CASSGLGQAHEQYF.

In this sample, this clone turned up a few times. J is TRBJ1-2 and V is TRBV10-3; weak D call: TRBD1 (5 bases). V lost 3 bases to trimming and J lost 8 bases, with 7 bases between them. CDR1 ENHRY and CDR2 SYGVKD come from the germline V gene. The CDR3 sequence is 11 residues long. The chain's CDR3 is CAISDPGGYTF. CDR3 bases: TGTGCCATCAGTGACCCAGGGGGCTACACCTTC.

The chain uses TRBV19 and TRBJ2-5, with 7 bases identical to TRBD2. The V gene's germline CDR1 is LNHDA and CDR2 SQIVND (reference sequence). The CDR3 sequence is 14 residues long. V was clipped by 3 bases and J by 5 bases; unmatched bases: 6. CDR3 loop: CASSMVGGAETQYF. Here the CDR3 DNA reads TGTGCCAGTAGTATGGTGGGAGGGGCGGAGACCCAGTACTTC.

The DNA for the CDR3 is TGTGCCAGCAGCTTGGGACAGGGGGCGAACAATGAGCAGTTCTTC. This codes for CASSLGQGANNEQFF. The chain carries TRBV5-8 and TRBJ2-1; TRBD1 agrees at 10 bases. Germline V gives CDR1 SGHTS, CDR2 YDEGEE. V gave up 0 bases and J gave up 5 bases; unmatched junction bases: 2. This CDR3 is 15 amino acids long.

The chain recombines TRBV5-6 with TRBJ2-5, with 7 nucleotides matching TRBD2. The CDR3 runs 15 residues. With 2 bases clipped from V and 2 bases from J, the junction kept 6 bases outside the gene matches. CDR1 is SGHDT, CDR2 YYEEEE, per germline. CDR3 sequence: CASSFLSSGQETQYF. The CDR3 DNA is TGTGCCAGCAGCTTCTTGTCTAGCGGACAAGAGACCCAGTACTTC.

The chain has TRBV27 and TRBJ1-4, with D hard to call. Germline values: CDR1 MNHEY, CDR2 SMNVEV (reference sequence). Trimming cost V 11 bases and J 14 bases, with 18 bases left between them. The CDR3 runs 11 residues. The DNA of the CDR3 is TGTGCCGACGATCACAAGGGTCACCTGTTTTTT. This translates into CADDHKGHLFF.

This chain joins TRBV15 and TRBJ2-5; 10 bases align to TRBD2. J gave up 2 bases and V 0 bases, and 9 bases lay outside the gene matches. CDR3 size: 18 residues. CDR1 is LNHNV and CDR2 is YYDKDF in the germline V gene (reference sequence). CDR3 loop: CATSRDSTSGVSQETQYF. CDR3 DNA sequence: TGTGCCACCAGCAGAGATAGTACTAGCGGGGTGTCACAAGAGACCCAGTACTTC.

J is TRBJ1-3 and V is TRBV5-6; D is undetermined. Looked up from germline, CDR1 is SGHDT and CDR2 is YYEEEE. The length of the CDR3 is 14 residues. Trimming took 7 bases from V and 2 from J, leaving 13 bases between them. CDR3: CASAPRRTGNTIYF. Written as DNA, the CDR3 is TGTGCCAGCGCCCCCAGACGGACTGGAAACACCATATATTTT.

The genes are TRBV19 and TRBJ1-5, with D hard to call. V lost 5 bases to trimming and J lost 4 bases, with 15 bases between them. The CDR3 totals 15 residues. Germline CDR1 and CDR2: LNHDA and SQIVND (reference sequence). CDR3 region: CASSWLTSENQPQHF. The CDR3 nucleotides are TGTGCCAGTAGTTGGTTGACTTCCGAGAATCAGCCCCAGCATTTT.

CDR3 in amino acids: CASSFAGPQGARLNEQFF. The CDR3 coding sequence is TGTGCCAGCAGCTTTGCGGGACCACAGGGGGCGAGGTTGAATGAGCAGTTCTTC. This chain links TRBV12-1 with TRBJ2-1; the D segment call TRBD1 is taken from the table without a DNA check. TRBV12-1 is flagged as a pseudogene. This CDR3 has 18 amino acids.

There are a few counts of this clone. V is TRBV19 and J is TRBJ1-1, with D unclear. The germline V and J ends were trimmed by 3 bases and 6 bases, with 11 bases remaining between them. CDR1 and CDR2 (germline): LNHDA, SQIVND (reference sequence). The CDR3 has 13 residues. CDR3 loop: CASSIEGIAEAFF. The DNA for the CDR3 is TGTGCCAGTAGTATCGAAGGAATCGCTGAAGCTTTCTTT.

The chain recombines TRBV29-1 with TRBJ2-5; weak D call: TRBD1 (7 bases). The length of the CDR3 is 13 residues. Germline CDR1 and CDR2: SQVTM and ANQGSEA. The ends were cut back, 3 bases at V and 3 bases at J, with 11 bases in the middle. The chain's CDR3 is CSVDRGVKETQYF. The CDR3 nucleotides are TGCAGCGTTGACAGGGGGGTGAAAGAGACCCAGTACTTC.

This sequence joins TRBV29-1 and TRBJ1-2, with D perhaps TRBD1 (5 bases). CDR1 is SQVTM and CDR2 is ANQGSEA in the germline V gene. This CDR3 contains 11 residues. The CDR3 sequence: CRVQGPGGYTF. CDR3 nucleotide sequence: TGCAGGGTCCAGGGACCTGGGGGCTACACCTTC.